This entry concerns a single T cell receptor (beta chain). One junction end does not reproduce the germline sequence, and a read error may be involved. This sample is drawn from a study of CD8+CD57+ T cells in acquired aplastic anemia. The germline V gene has CDR1 SSHAT and CDR2 FNYEAQ (reference sequence). The CDR3 is made up of 14 amino acids. Profiles of TCR beta VDJ and CDR3 were generated from a genomic DNA template. One entry per CDR3 protein results from TCRdb running MiXCR on the reads. The sample consists of about 400,000 distinct CDR3 sequences, 55% to 70% of them appearing once. The chain is built from TRBV7-7 and TRBJ2-5; tentatively, D is TRBD1 (6 bases). The TCR originated in a human donor in good health, serving as a control. The sample was sorted CD4+, CD8+, or CD8+CD57+ T cells (not recorded which) from PBMCs. The CDR3 DNA is TGTGCCAGCAGCGTGGCCAGGGGTGGCGAGACCCAAGACTTC. Amino acid sequence: CASSVARGGETQDF. The full variable domain, with the rest looked up from reference TRBV7-7 and TRBJ2-5, is GAGVSQSPRYKVTKRGQDVTLRCDPISSHATLYWYQQALGQGPEFLTYFNYEAQPDKSGLPSDRFSAERPEGSISTLTIQRTEQRDSAMYRCASSVARGGETQDFGPGTRLLVL.